This T cell receptor (beta chain) was captured by sequencing in a study of cytomegalovirus exposure and HLA in healthy donors. In the case of this clone: Its antigen is not known.

PCR was performed using 60 Vbeta and 13 Jbeta primers. Original processing notes: Approximately 12 million of the 60 million to 90 million unique TCR beta chains counted in a later analysis were shared. Only in-frame clones appear in the TCRdb table, and some are missing; sequencing was by immunoSEQ multiplex PCR. V and J calls and clone size are given by that table; D and trimming were obtained from the DNA. The sample consists of about 140,000 clones, around four fifths of them appearing once. Study-level points and caveats: What a later analysis reportedly showed was that an Asian-associated ancestry cluster had fewer N-insertions than the approximately 670-donor mean. The dataset shows that most TCR sequences were rare, while some public TCRs occurred in many donors.

This TCR derives from a male donor in good health and CMV-seropositive. Sequenced material: PBMCs.

The CDR3 nucleotides are TGTGCCTGGAGCTACAGGGTCAATCAGCCCCAGCATTTT. Its protein is CAWSYRVNQPQHF. The rearrangement uses TRBV30 and TRBJ1-5, with D possibly matching TRBD1 (6 bases). The CDR3 covers 13 residues. V was cut by 3 bases and J by 3 bases, with 9 bases left in between. Germline CDR1 GTSNPN, CDR2 SVGIG (reference sequence).